The clone carrying this TCR beta chain came up a few times. What it binds is not known. TCRB transcripts that were expressed got sequenced, as all of the isolated RNA had been reverse transcribed. The assay was immunoSEQ multiplex PCR, and TCRdb's table has in-frame clones only and misses some. Of 500,000 to 700,000 clones listed, about a sixth were seen once; the top ten hold 0.09% to 0.095%. This specimen comes from a study of beta chain features in type 1 diabetes. Findings and limits, study-wide: Equally in patients and controls, shorter templates might have been favored by PCR.

Germline-derived CDR1 and CDR2 are ENHRY and SYGVKD. V lost 5 bases and J 4 bases, leaving 6 bases between the germline ends. The CDR3 loop spans 12 amino acids. The sequence was obtained from a young man in good health. This chain uses TRBV10-3 with TRBJ1-3; D remains unclear. Sequenced: naive CD4+ T cells from blood. The CDR3 DNA reads as TGTGCCATCAGTCCCAAGGGAAACACCATATATTTT. This sequence encodes CAISPKGNTIYF.